This T cell receptor beta chain stems from a study of CD8+CD57+ T cells in acquired aplastic anemia. This clonotype was observed a handful of times. The CDR3 has 15 amino acids. The ends lost 2 bases at V and 2 bases at J; junction bases unmatched: 7. CDR1 and CDR2 from the germline V gene are SQVTM and ANQGSEA. Genomic DNA, the template, was used for profiling of the TCR beta VDJ and CDR3. TCRdb re-called the reads through MiXCR, storing one row per CDR3 protein. Of hundreds of thousands of distinct CDR3 sequences in the sample, approximately 70% were seen once. The TCR comes from a human donor in good health, serving as a control. The sequenced sample was sorted CD4+, CD8+, or CD8+CD57+ T cells (not recorded which) from PBMCs. The rearrangement joins TRBV29-1 to TRBJ2-7; TRBD1 aligns across 9 bases. The CDR3 nucleotides read TGCAGCGTTGAACTCAGGGACAGGGACCCCTACGAGCAGTACTTC. Encoded protein: CSVELRDRDPYEQYF.